The sequence of this TCR beta chain was determined in a study of OX40 agonist ivuxolimab in advanced cancers. The table lists this clone with a few counts. Assay used: immunoSEQ multiplex PCR; TCRdb lists only in-frame clones, some missing. The repertoire holds around 40,000 clones, with about 85% as singletons. This CDR3 is 14 amino acids long. Trimming left V 3 bases short and J 2 bases short, with 10 bases between. Per germline, CDR1 MDHEN and CDR2 SYDVKM. The chain recombines TRBV28 with TRBJ1-1, with D unresolved. This TCR came from an adult with an advanced solid tumor such as melanoma, head and neck, liver or kidney cancer. The source was CD4+ or CD8+ T cells sorted from blood, collected in a trial of the OX40 agonist ivuxolimab. The CDR3 DNA is TGTGCCAGCAGTTTGATAGGCAGCAACACTGAAGCTTTCTTT. Its protein is CASSLIGSNTEAFF.